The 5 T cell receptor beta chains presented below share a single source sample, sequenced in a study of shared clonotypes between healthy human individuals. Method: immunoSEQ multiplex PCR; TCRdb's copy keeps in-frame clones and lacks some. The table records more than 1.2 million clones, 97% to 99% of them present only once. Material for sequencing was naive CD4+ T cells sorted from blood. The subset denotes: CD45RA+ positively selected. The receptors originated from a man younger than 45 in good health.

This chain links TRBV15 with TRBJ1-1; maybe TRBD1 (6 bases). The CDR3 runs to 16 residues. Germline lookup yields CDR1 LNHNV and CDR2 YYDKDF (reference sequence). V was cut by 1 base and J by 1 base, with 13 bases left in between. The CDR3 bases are TGTGCCACCAGCAGAGCCAGATTGGGGGCGAACACTGAAGCTTTCTTT. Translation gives CATSRARLGANTEAFF.

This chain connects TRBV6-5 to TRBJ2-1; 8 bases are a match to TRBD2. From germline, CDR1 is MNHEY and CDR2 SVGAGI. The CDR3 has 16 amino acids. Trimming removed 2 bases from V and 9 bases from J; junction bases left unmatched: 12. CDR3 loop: CASSYGTSLILREQFF. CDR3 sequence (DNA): TGTGCCAGCAGTTACGGGACTAGTTTAATTCTGCGTGAGCAGTTCTTC.

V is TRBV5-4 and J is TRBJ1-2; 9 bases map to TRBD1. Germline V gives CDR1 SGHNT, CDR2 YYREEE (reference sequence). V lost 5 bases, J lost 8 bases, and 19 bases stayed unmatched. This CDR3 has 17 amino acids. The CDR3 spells CASRDGAGTGTSGGYTF. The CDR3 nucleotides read TGTGCCAGCAGGGATGGAGCCGGGACAGGGACTTCGGGAGGCTACACCTTC.

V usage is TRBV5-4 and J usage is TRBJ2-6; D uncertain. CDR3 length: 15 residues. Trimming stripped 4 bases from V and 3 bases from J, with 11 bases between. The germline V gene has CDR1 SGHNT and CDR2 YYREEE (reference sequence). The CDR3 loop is CASSPPGGGANVLTF. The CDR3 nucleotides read TGTGCCAGCAGCCCGCCGGGCGGTGGGGCCAACGTCCTGACTTTC.

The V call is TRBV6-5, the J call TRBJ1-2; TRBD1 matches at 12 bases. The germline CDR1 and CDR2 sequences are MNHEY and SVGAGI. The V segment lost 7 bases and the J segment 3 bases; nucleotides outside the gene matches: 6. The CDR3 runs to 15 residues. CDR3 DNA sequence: TGTGCCAGCAATCGGGGACAGGGGGCAGACTATGGCTACACCTTC. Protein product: CASNRGQGADYGYTF.